Presented here are 21 T cell receptor beta chains from one specimen sequenced in a study of human T cells and chemical hapten exposure. TCRdb used MiXCR to reprocess the RACE reads, holding one entry per CDR3 protein. The profile covers 60,000 to 80,000 distinct CDR3 sequences, with about 6.7% appearing a single time and over 1.5% taken by the ten largest. Specified time point: pre-sensitization, week 0. As to treatment: therapeutic diphenylcyclopropenone sensitization with weekly scalp DPC. Sequenced here: whole blood, sampled in connection with sensitization to the hapten diphenylcyclopropenone (DPC). These receptors were collected from a woman aged 25 to 39 with alopecia areata. Some clones in this sample may be carry-over from other donors' samples.

This clonotype was picked up a small number of times. In nucleotides, the CDR3 is TGTGCCAGCTCACCTTCCCAGGGGCCTGGAAACACCATATATTTT. It yields the protein CASSPSQGPGNTIYF. This chain joins TRBV18 and TRBJ1-3, with D possibly being TRBD1 (6 bases). CDR1 is KGHSH, CDR2 LQKENI, per germline. The CDR3 loop spans 15 amino acids. Between the trimmed V and J ends, which lost 3 bases and 2 bases, there was a span of 11 bases.

As for this clonotype: A much larger clone lies a single base off, so this may be a read error. The V call is TRBV6-5, the J call TRBJ1-1; D might be TRBD1 (5 bases). CDR1 MNHEY and CDR2 SVGAGI come from the germline V gene. V was cut by 3 bases and J by 9 bases, with 11 bases left in between. There are 12 residues in the CDR3. CDR3 sequence (DNA): TGTGCCAGCAGTTATGGGGGTGGTAAAGCTTTCTTT. Translated: CASSYGGGKAFF.

V and J are TRBV27 and TRBJ1-1, with D possibly TRBD1 on 5 matching bases. V lost 3 bases and J 6 bases, leaving 20 bases between the germline ends. Germline V gives CDR1 MNHEY, CDR2 SMNVEV (reference sequence). CDR3 size: 16 residues. The CDR3 DNA is TGTGCCAGCAGTTTTTTATTGGGGCAGGGTCGGGCTGAAGCTTTCTTT. Amino acids: CASSFLLGQGRAEAFF.

This clonotype was found many times. The J gene is TRBJ1-1, the V gene TRBV18, with 7 bases matching TRBD1. The CDR3 covers 16 residues. V dropped 0 bases and J dropped 4; count of bases not matched to a gene: 8. Germline lookup yields CDR1 KGHSH and CDR2 LQKENI. CDR3 DNA: TGTGCCAGCTCACCACCTGGACAGGCCAACCGCACTGAAGCTTTCTTT. Protein product: CASSPPGQANRTEAFF.

This clonotype was seen repeatedly, ten times or more. V is TRBV7-2 and J is TRBJ2-1; the match to TRBD2 covers 11 bases. V lost 0 bases to trimming and J lost 7 bases; unmatched junction nucleotides: 8. The CDR3 covers 17 residues. Germline-derived CDR1 and CDR2 are SGHTA and FQGNSA. The CDR3 here is CASSLASGSGGANEQFF. As DNA, the CDR3 is TGTGCCAGCAGCTTAGCATCGGGTAGCGGGGGGGCAAATGAGCAGTTCTTC.

This clonotype was seen many times. The CDR3 coding sequence is TGTGCCAGCAGAGAGGGTGGCACTGAAGCTTTCTTT. Protein product: CASREGGTEAFF. The rearrangement uses TRBV7-2 and TRBJ1-1; D gene unclear. CDR1 is SGHTA, CDR2 FQGNSA, per germline. The V end lost 6 bases, the J end lost 4 bases, and 9 bases lay between the germline ends. CDR3 size: 12 residues.

This clonotype was picked up a small number of times. The V and J genes are TRBV5-1 and TRBJ2-3, with 9 bases matching TRBD2. The junction had 7 bases not matched to a gene; V was cut back by 4 bases and J by 4 bases. The CDR3 consists of 15 residues. Germline loops: CDR1 SGHRS, CDR2 YFSETQ. As DNA, the CDR3 is TGCGCCAGCAGCGGGGAGGGACTAGCCCCAGATACGCAGTATTTT. This gives the protein CASSGEGLAPDTQYF. The variable domain in full, with the rest retrieved from reference TRBV5-1 and TRBJ2-3, is KAGVTQTPRYLIKTRGQQVTLSCSPISGHRSVSWYQQTPGQGLQFLFEYFSETQRNKGNFPGRFSGRQFSNSRSEMNVSTLELGDSALYLCASSGEGLAPDTQYFGPGTRLTVL.

There are many counts of this clonotype. The chain recombines TRBV28 with TRBJ2-1; D is unresolved. CDR3 size: 17 residues. Germline values: CDR1 MDHEN, CDR2 SYDVKM. Deletions cut 2 bases from V and 0 bases from J, with 14 bases between. Written as DNA, the CDR3 is TGTGCCAGCAGTTTAAGTGGAGACCCGAGCTCCTACAATGAGCAGTTCTTC. This codes for CASSLSGDPSSYNEQFF.

This clonotype was recorded many times. This rearrangement joins TRBV5-1 to TRBJ1-4, with TRBD1 identical over 9 bases. The length of the CDR3 is 15 residues. CDR1 is SGHRS, CDR2 YFSETQ, per germline. V shed 0 bases and J 4 bases; nucleotides not matched to a gene: 1. This chain's CDR3 is CASSLDRGLNEKLFF. In nucleotides, the CDR3 is TGCGCCAGCAGCTTGGACAGGGGGCTTAATGAAAAACTGTTTTTT.

This clonotype has ten or more counts. The V and J genes are TRBV5-1 and TRBJ2-7; TRBD1 or TRBD2 may be the D gene (7 bases each). With 4 bases removed from V and 4 bases from J, the gap between germline ends came to 15 bases. The CDR3 covers 14 residues. Germline lookup yields CDR1 SGHRS and CDR2 YFSETQ. This CDR3 reads CASSMQGGLYEQYF. DNA for the CDR3: TGCGCCAGCAGCATGCAGGGGGGGCTTTACGAGCAGTACTTC.

This clonotype was counted at least ten times. This chain links TRBV29-1 with TRBJ1-2; D perhaps matches TRBD1 (5 bases). CDR3 length equals 11 residues. The germline V gene encodes CDR1 SQVTM and CDR2 ANQGSEA. CDR3 protein: CNFETETGYTF. The CDR3 coding sequence is TGCAACTTTGAGACAGAGACTGGCTACACCTTC.

V gene TRBV7-2 combines with J gene TRBJ1-2; 8 bases fit TRBD1. The CDR3 loop spans 15 amino acids. Trimming removed 0 bases from V and 4 bases from J; junction bases left unmatched: 4. In germline, CDR1 is SGHTA, CDR2 FQGNSA. CDR3 nucleotides: TGTGCCAGCAGCTTAGCGCACAGGGGGGCCTATGGCTACACCTTC. Amino acids: CASSLAHRGAYGYTF. Full variable domain (rest looked up from reference TRBV7-2 and TRBJ1-2): GAGVSQSPSNKVTEKGKDVELRCDPISGHTALYWYRQSLGQGLEFLIYFQGNSAPDKSGLPSDRFSAERTGGSVSTLTIQRTQQEDSAVYLCASSLAHRGAYGYTFGSGTRLTVV.

This clonotype was picked up a small number of times. The V call is TRBV11-2, the J call TRBJ1-1; D may be TRBD1 (5 bases). Germline V gives CDR1 SGHAT, CDR2 FQNNGV. Trimming took 5 bases from V and 0 from J, leaving 19 bases between them. This CDR3 region has 17 residues. The DNA for the CDR3 is TGTGCCAGCAGCCCCTCGAATTGGGGCAACATGAACACTGAAGCTTTCTTT. This encodes CASSPSNWGNMNTEAFF. The entire variable domain, with the rest obtained from reference TRBV11-2 and TRBJ1-1, is as follows: EAGVAQSPRYKIIEKRQSVAFWCNPISGHATLYWYQQILGQGPKLLIQFQNNGVVDDSQLPKDRFSAERLKGVDSTLKIQPAKLEDSAVYLCASSPSNWGNMNTEAFFGQGTRLTVV.

This clonotype has just a few counts. This chain links TRBV20-1 with TRBJ1-1; the match to TRBD1 covers 8 bases. V lost 6 bases and J lost 4; bases outside the gene matches: 10. Germline-derived CDR1 and CDR2 are DFQATT and SNEGSKA (reference sequence). CDR3 length: 14 residues. The CDR3 DNA reads TGCAGTGCGAAGGACAGGGAGCGGGGCACTGAAGCTTTCTTT. It codes for CSAKDRERGTEAFF.

This clonotype has at least ten counts. This chain joins TRBV6-2 or TRBV6-3 and TRBJ1-1, with a weak D call TRBD1 (5 bases). Between the trimmed V and J ends, which lost 0 bases and 0 bases, there was a span of 17 bases. Germline CDR1 reads MNHEY; CDR2 reads SVGEGT. This CDR3 is built from 18 residues. Here the CDR3 DNA reads TGTGCCAGCAGTTACTCCCCTCTTGGGCAGGGTATGAACACTGAAGCTTTCTTT. Protein sequence: CASSYSPLGQGMNTEAFF.

This clonotype was detected a few times. The chain uses TRBV7-9 and TRBJ1-1; D is uncertain. Trimming left V 5 bases short and J 0 bases short, with 13 bases between. The length of the CDR3 is 15 residues. Germline assignment: CDR1 SEHNR and CDR2 FQNEAQ (reference sequence). CDR3 DNA sequence: TGTGCCAGCAGCCCCCGGGAGCCGATGAACACTGAAGCTTTCTTT. Its protein is CASSPREPMNTEAFF.

This clonotype was observed at least ten times. The chain combines TRBV20-1 with TRBJ2-7; D is unclear. Trimming took 1 base from V and 2 from J, leaving 9 bases between them. This CDR3 is built from 13 residues. Germline CDR1 DFQATT, CDR2 SNEGSKA (reference sequence). The CDR3 sequence is CSARGLSPYEQYF. The CDR3, as DNA: TGCAGTGCTAGAGGGCTTAGCCCCTACGAGCAGTACTTC.

This chain joins TRBV6-2 or TRBV6-3 and TRBJ1-2; a weak D match, TRBD1 (5 bases). The germline CDR1 and CDR2 sequences are MNHEY and SVGEGT. This CDR3 has 16 residues. The germline V and J ends were trimmed by 5 bases and 6 bases, with 22 bases remaining between them. The CDR3 DNA is TGTGCCAGCAGTAAATATGATTCGGACAAAGCCCATGGCTACACCTTC. It specifies CASSKYDSDKAHGYTF.

This chain joins TRBV20-1 and TRBJ1-1; possibly TRBD1 for D (6 bases). Germline CDR1 reads DFQATT; CDR2 reads SNEGSKA (reference sequence). V was cut by 2 bases and J by 5 bases, with 15 bases left in between. The CDR3 is 14 amino acids. CDR3 sequence (DNA): TGCAGTGCTAGATCATCACAGGGTATAACTGAAGCTTTCTTT. Translation: CSARSSQGITEAFF.

The V call is TRBV7-3, the J call TRBJ2-1; TRBD1 aligns across 10 bases. The CDR3 contains 14 residues. The germline gives CDR1 SGHTA, CDR2 FQGTGA. V lost 5 bases to trimming and J lost 10 bases; unmatched junction nucleotides: 8. The CDR3 reads CASSLDRGNREQFF. Here the CDR3 DNA reads TGTGCCAGCAGCCTGGACAGGGGGAACAGAGAGCAGTTCTTC.

This clonotype has only one observation. The chain uses TRBV2 and TRBJ1-2; a possible D gene is TRBD1 (5 bases). Trimming left V 3 bases short and J 1 base short, with 15 bases between. Germline CDR1 SNHLY, CDR2 FYNNEI. The CDR3 has 16 amino acids. The CDR3 DNA reads as TGTGCCAGCAGTGATTATAGGGGACGGATTAACTATGGCTACACCTTC. Its translation is CASSDYRGRINYGYTF.